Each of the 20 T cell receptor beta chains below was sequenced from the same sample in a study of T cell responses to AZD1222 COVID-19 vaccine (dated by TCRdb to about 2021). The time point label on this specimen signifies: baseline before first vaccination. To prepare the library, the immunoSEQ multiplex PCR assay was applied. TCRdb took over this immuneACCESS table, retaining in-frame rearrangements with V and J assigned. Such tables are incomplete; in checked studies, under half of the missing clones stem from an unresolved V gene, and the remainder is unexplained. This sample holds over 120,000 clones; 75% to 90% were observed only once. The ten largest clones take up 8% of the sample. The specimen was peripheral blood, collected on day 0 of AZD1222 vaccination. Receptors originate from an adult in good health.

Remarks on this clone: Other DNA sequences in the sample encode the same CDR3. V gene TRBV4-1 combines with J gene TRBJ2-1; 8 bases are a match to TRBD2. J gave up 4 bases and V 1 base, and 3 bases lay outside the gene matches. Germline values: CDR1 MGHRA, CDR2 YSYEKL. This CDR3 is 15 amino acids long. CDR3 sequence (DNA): TGCGCCAGCAGCCAAGTTCTAGCGGGTTACAATGAGCAGTTCTTC. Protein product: CASSQVLAGYNEQFF.

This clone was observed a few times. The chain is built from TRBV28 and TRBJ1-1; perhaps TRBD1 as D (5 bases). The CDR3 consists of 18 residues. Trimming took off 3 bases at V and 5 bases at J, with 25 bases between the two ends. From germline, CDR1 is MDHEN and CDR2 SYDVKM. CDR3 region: CASSFFLGGGGPETEAFF. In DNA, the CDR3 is TGTGCCAGCAGTTTTTTTTTGGGGGGAGGAGGACCGGAGACTGAAGCTTTCTTT.

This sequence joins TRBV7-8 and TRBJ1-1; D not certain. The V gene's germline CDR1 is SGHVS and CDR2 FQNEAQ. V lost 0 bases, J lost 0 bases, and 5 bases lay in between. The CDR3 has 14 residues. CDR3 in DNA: TGTGCCAGCAGCTTAGCTGGTTTGAACACTGAAGCTTTCTTT. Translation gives CASSLAGLNTEAFF. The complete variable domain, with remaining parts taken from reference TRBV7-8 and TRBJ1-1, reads GAGVSQSPRYKVAKRGQDVALRCDPISGHVSLFWYQQALGQGPEFLTYFQNEAQLDKSGLPSDRFFAERPEGSVSTLKIQRTQQEDSAVYLCASSLAGLNTEAFFGQGTRLTVV.

CDR3 in DNA: TGCGCCAGCAGTCAATCCCGGGACACCCTCCGGGACAATCAGCCCCAGCATTTT. Translation gives CASSQSRDTLRDNQPQHF. The V and J genes are TRBV23-1 and TRBJ1-5; D possibly corresponds to TRBD1 (6 bases). TRBV23-1 is classed as an ORF, of uncertain function. Trimming cost V 0 bases and J 3 bases, with 18 bases left between them. The length of the CDR3 is 18 residues.

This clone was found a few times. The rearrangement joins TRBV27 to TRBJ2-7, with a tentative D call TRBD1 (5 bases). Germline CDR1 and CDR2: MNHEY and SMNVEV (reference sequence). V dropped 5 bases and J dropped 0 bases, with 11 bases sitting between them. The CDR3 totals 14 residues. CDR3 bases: TGTGCCAGCAGTACCCTACAGGCCTCCTACGAGCAGTACTTC. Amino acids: CASSTLQASYEQYF.

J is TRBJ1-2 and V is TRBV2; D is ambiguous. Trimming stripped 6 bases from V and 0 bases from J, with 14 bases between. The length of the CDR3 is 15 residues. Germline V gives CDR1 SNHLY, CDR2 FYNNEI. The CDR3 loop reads CASRTRPLPNYGYTF. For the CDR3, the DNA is TGTGCCAGCAGAACCCGACCGCTTCCTAACTATGGCTACACCTTC.

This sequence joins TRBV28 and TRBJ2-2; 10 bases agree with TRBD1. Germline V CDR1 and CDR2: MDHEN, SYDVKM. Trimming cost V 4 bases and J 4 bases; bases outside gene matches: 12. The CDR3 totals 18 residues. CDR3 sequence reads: CASSSLQRDRGATGELFF. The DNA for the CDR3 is TGTGCCAGCAGTTCCCTCCAACGGGACAGGGGTGCCACCGGGGAGCTGTTTTTT.

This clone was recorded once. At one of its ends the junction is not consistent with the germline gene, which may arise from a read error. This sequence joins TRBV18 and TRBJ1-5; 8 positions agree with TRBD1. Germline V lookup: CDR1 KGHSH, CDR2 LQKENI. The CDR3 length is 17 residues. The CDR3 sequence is CASSPRGQGAGNQPQHF. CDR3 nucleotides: TGTGCAAGCTCACCAAGGGGCCAGGGGGCAGGCAATCAGCCCCAGCATTTT.

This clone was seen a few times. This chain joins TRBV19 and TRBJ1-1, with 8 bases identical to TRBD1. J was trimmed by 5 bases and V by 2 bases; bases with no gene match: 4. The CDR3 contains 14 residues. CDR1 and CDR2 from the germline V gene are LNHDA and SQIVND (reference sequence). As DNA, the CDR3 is TGTGCCAGTAGTATACAGGGGGCAAAGACTGAAGCTTTCTTT. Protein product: CASSIQGAKTEAFF.

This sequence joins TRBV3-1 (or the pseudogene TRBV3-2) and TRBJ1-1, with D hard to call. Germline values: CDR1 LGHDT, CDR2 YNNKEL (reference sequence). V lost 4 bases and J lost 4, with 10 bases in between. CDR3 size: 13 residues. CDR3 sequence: CASSPRLGTEAFF. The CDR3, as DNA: TGTGCCAGCAGCCCGAGGCTAGGCACTGAAGCTTTCTTT.

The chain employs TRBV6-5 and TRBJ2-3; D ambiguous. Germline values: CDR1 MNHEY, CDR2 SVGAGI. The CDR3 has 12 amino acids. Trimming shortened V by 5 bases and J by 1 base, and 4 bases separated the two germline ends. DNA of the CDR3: TGTGCCAGCAGTCCCGGCACAGATACGCAGTATTTT. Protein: CASSPGTDTQYF.

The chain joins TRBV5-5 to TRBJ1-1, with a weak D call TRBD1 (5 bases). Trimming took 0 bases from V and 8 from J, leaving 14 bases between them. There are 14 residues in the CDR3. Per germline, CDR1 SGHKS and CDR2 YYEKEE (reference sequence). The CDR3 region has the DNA TGTGCCAGCAGCTTGGGTTGGGACGCCCGGGAAGCTTTCTTT. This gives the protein CASSLGWDAREAFF.

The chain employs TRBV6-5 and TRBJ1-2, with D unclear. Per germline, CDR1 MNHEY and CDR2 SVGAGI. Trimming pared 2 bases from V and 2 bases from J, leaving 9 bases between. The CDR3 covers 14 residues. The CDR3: CASSYRVGNYGYTF. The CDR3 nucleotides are TGTGCCAGCAGTTACCGGGTGGGGAACTATGGCTACACCTTC.

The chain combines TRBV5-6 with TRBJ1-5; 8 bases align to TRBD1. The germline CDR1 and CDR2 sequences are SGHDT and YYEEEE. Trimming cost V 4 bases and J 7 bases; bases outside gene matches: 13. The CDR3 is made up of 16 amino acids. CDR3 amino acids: CASSSRTGRVGQPQHF. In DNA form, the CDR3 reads TGTGCCAGCAGCAGCAGGACAGGGAGGGTCGGGCAGCCCCAGCATTTT.

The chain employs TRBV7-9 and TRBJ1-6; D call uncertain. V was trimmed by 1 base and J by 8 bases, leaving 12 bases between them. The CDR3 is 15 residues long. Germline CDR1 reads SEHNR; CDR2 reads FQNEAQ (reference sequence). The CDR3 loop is CASSLGRVGYSPLHF. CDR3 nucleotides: TGTGCCAGCAGCTTAGGGAGGGTTGGGTATTCACCCCTCCACTTT.

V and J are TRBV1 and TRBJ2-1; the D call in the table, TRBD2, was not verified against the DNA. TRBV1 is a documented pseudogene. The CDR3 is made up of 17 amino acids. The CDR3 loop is CTSSQGSGPSSYNEQFF. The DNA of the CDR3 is TGCACCAGCAGCCAAGGGAGCGGCCCGAGCTCCTACAATGAGCAGTTCTTC.

DNA for the CDR3: TGTGCCAGCAGCGTAGAGGGGGCAGCCTACGAGCAGTACTTC. This encodes CASSVEGAAYEQYF. The chain recombines TRBV9 with TRBJ2-7, with 7 bases identical to TRBD1. Germline CDR1 is SGDLS and CDR2 is YYNGEE. The CDR3 has 14 amino acids. V trimming: 0 bases; J trimming: 2 bases; junction bases outside the gene matches: 2. Together with reference TRBV9 and TRBJ2-7, the CDR3 gives the full variable domain: DSGVTQTPKHLITATGQRVTLRCSPRSGDLSVYWYQQSLDQGLQFLIQYYNGEERAKGNILERFSAQQFPDLHSELNLSSLELGDSALYFCASSVEGAAYEQYFGPGTRLTVT.

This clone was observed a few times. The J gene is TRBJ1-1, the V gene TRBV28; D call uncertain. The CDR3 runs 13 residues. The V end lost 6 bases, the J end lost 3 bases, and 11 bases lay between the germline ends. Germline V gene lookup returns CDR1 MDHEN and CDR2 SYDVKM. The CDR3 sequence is CASSPPGDTEAFF. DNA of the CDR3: TGTGCCAGCAGCCCACCCGGGGACACTGAAGCTTTCTTT.

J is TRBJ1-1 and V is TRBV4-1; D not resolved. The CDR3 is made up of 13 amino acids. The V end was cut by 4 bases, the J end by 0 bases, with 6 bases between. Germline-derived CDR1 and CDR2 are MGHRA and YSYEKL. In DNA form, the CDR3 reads TGCGCCAGCAGCCTTCGTATGAACACTGAAGCTTTCTTT. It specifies CASSLRMNTEAFF.

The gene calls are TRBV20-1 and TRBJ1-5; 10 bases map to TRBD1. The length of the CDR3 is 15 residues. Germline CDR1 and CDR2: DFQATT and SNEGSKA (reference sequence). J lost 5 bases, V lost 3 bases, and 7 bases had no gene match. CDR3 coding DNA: TGCAGTGCTAGTGAGGGACAGGGGCAATATCAGCCCCAGCATTTT. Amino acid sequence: CSASEGQGQYQPQHF.